The next 5 T cell receptor beta chains were all read from a single sample in a study of early T cells in non-severe SARS-CoV-2 infection. MiXCR was run by TCRdb on the 5' RACE reads, yielding one entry per CDR3 protein. The table shows 65,000 to 85,000 distinct CDR3 sequences, with around 16% occurring only once. Sample: whole blood. The receptors here all came from an adult who was a healthcare worker with PCR-confirmed SARS-CoV-2 infection or an uninfected control (not recorded which).

The genes are TRBV9 and TRBJ2-1, with D possibly being TRBD2 (5 bases). The V end was cut by 4 bases, the J end by 4 bases, with 21 bases between. Germline CDR1 reads SGDLS; CDR2 reads YYNGEE. The CDR3 spans 17 residues. CDR3 DNA: TGTGCCAGCAGCCCCCGCCGTCTAGCAAGGACTTACAATGAGCAGTTCTTC. Amino acid sequence: CASSPRRLARTYNEQFF.

This clonotype was observed a handful of times. The genes are TRBV29-1 and TRBJ2-4, with D tentatively TRBD2 (6 bases). V gave up 4 bases and J gave up 9 bases, with 13 bases separating them. This CDR3 is 12 amino acids long. CDR1 and CDR2 (germline): SQVTM, ANQGSEA. The CDR3 loop is CSVVPPGGIQYF. The CDR3 coding sequence is TGCAGCGTTGTACCCCCCGGGGGCATTCAGTACTTC.

Concerning this clonotype: This may arise from a read error, as a much more abundant clone is one base away. It is unclear where the CDR3 begins or ends on the DNA, so no DNA is shown, and the CDR3 is as TCRdb lists it. The chain carries TRBV5-6 and TRBJ1-2; the table names TRBD1, a call not compared with the DNA. Germline CDR1 is SGHDT and CDR2 is YYEEEE. Inclusive of both ends, the CDR3 amounts to 14 amino acids. CDR3 residues: CASSFGPGVDGHTF.

The sample holds many counts of this clonotype. The V and J genes are TRBV30 and TRBJ1-2; 7 bases fit TRBD1. CDR3 length: 13 amino acids. V dropped 8 bases and J dropped 4; count of bases not matched to a gene: 10. Germline-derived CDR1 and CDR2 are GTSNPN and SVGIG (reference sequence). The CDR3 nucleotides read TGTGCCACGGCCTTCAGGGGGTTCTATGGCTACACCTTC. Its translation is CATAFRGFYGYTF.

This clonotype was observed at least ten times. The chain couples TRBV20-1 to TRBJ2-7; D ambiguous. The CDR3 contains 12 residues. The germline CDR1 and CDR2 sequences are DFQATT and SNEGSKA (reference sequence). The ends were cut back, 4 bases at V and 4 bases at J, with 11 bases in the middle. CDR3 coding DNA: TGCAGTGCTACCGAGAACGGGTACGAGCAGTACTTC. This gives the protein CSATENGYEQYF.